The next 6 T cell receptor beta chains were all read from a single sample in a study of cytomegalovirus exposure and HLA in healthy donors. Researchers ran the PCR with 60 Vbeta and 13 Jbeta primers. Here immunoSEQ multiplex PCR was the method, and the copy in TCRdb shows in-frame clones only, minus some. The sample has about 190,000 clones; 80% to 85% are singletons. Sequencing was done on a sample of PBMCs. These receptors were collected from a man aged 35 to 55 in good health and CMV-seropositive.

This clone was seen only once. The genes are TRBV4-1 and TRBJ2-5; 9 nucleotides agree with TRBD1. CDR1 MGHRA and CDR2 YSYEKL come from the germline V gene. The CDR3 runs to 16 residues. V was clipped by 0 bases and J by 3 bases; unmatched bases: 5. CDR3 protein: CASSQDTRTGEETQYF. Written as DNA, the CDR3 is TGCGCCAGCAGCCAAGATACCAGGACAGGGGAAGAGACCCAGTACTTC.

The V gene is TRBV19, the J gene TRBJ1-1; D unclear. V lost 10 bases, J lost 7 bases, and 13 bases lay in between. The germline V gene encodes CDR1 LNHDA and CDR2 SQIVND (reference sequence). This CDR3 comprises 11 residues. The CDR3 DNA follows: TGTGCCACGGACCGGGGAATTGAAGCTTTCTTT. It is translated as CATDRGIEAFF.

This clone was recorded only once. This chain connects TRBV6-5 to TRBJ2-7, with TRBD2 identical over 7 bases. In germline, CDR1 is MNHEY, CDR2 SVGAGI. This CDR3 contains 11 residues. Trimming took 11 bases from V and 3 from J; bases not matched to a gene: 4. CDR3 DNA sequence: TGTGCCGGCGGCGGGGGCTACGAGCAGTACTTC. Translated, it gives CAGGGGYEQYF.

The rearrangement joins TRBV7-9 to TRBJ1-2, with TRBD1 matching over 8 bases. CDR1 and CDR2 from the germline V gene are SEHNR and FQNEAQ (reference sequence). J gave up 6 bases and V 2 bases, and 8 bases lay outside the gene matches. This CDR3 spans 15 amino acids. CDR3 amino acids: CASSLTGGGSDGYTF. As DNA, the CDR3 is TGTGCCAGCAGCTTAACAGGGGGTGGTAGTGATGGCTACACCTTC.

V and J are TRBV4-1 and TRBJ1-4; D might be TRBD1 (6 bases). The CDR3 spans 15 residues. The V and J ends lost 5 bases and 0 bases respectively, with 10 bases between them. Germline CDR1 MGHRA, CDR2 YSYEKL. In DNA form, the CDR3 reads TGCGCCAGCAGCATCCGGACAGCAACTAATGAAAAACTGTTTTTT. As protein: CASSIRTATNEKLFF.

The chain has TRBV6-6 and TRBJ2-2; 9 nucleotides line up with TRBD2. Germline assignment: CDR1 MNHNY and CDR2 SVGAGI (reference sequence). The CDR3 is made up of 16 amino acids. J was trimmed by 4 bases and V by 7 bases; bases with no gene match: 10. CDR3 sequence (DNA): TGTGCCAGCATCACCCCGGGGACTAGCCTCACCGGGGAGCTGTTTTTT. The encoded protein is CASITPGTSLTGELFF.